This T cell receptor (beta chain) stems from a study of blood T cell repertoires in COVID-19. Study information: The study drew acute and convalescent COVID-19 samples from the United States, Italy and Spain. T cells, B-cell-depleted T cells, or PBMCs supplied cDNA or gDNA.

In the study's own analysis: Amplified reference gene primers provided the basis for estimating nucleated cell counts. This table comes from immunoSEQ multiplex PCR, and its TCRdb copy is limited to in-frame clones, with some not included. D and trimming come from the DNA, and the V and J calls and clone size come from that table. The data hold about 180,000 clones, with around 83% observed a single time. This TCR came from a human donor in a cohort sampled during active COVID-19. The specimen was peripheral blood.

CDR3 amino acids: CASSLRGTGMDEQYF. CDR3 nucleotides: TGTGCCAGCAGCTTAAGGGGCACAGGGATGGACGAGCAGTACTTC. V usage is TRBV7-2 and J usage is TRBJ2-7, with D possibly TRBD1 on 6 matching bases. Trimming pared 2 bases from V and 5 bases from J, leaving 16 bases between. Looked up from germline, CDR1 is SGHTA and CDR2 is FQGNSA. The CDR3 is made up of 15 amino acids.